These 18 T cell receptor beta chains came from one sample sequenced in a study of blood T cells in healthy people across ages. Then a second PCR, running about 6 to 11 cycles, was carried out with a sample-barcoded 5' primer and a J-beta primer mix. In TCRdb, the 5' RACE reads were re-called with MiXCR into one record per CDR3 protein. The table has roughly 800,000 distinct CDR3 sequences, 50% to 65% seen once. The sequenced material came from blood. These receptors all stem from an elderly man in good health.

The chain recombines TRBV25-1 with TRBJ2-7; D could derive from TRBD1 or TRBD2 (5 bases each). V was shortened by 5 bases and J by 10 bases, with 21 bases between the two germline ends. The CDR3 is made up of 14 amino acids. Germline V gene data show CDR1 as MGHDK and CDR2 as SYGVNS. CDR3 in DNA: TGTGCCAGCAGTCCCTCGGACTTCCCCGGGGCCCAGTACTTC. Amino acids: CASSPSDFPGAQYF.

Written as DNA, the CDR3 is TGCAGCAGGGGGGACAGCTCCTACAATGAGCAGTTCTTC. It codes for CSRGDSSYNEQFF. The chain joins TRBV20-1 to TRBJ2-1, with D possibly TRBD1 on 7 matching bases. The CDR3 contains 13 residues. Germline V gene lookup returns CDR1 DFQATT and CDR2 SNEGSKA (reference sequence).

This clonotype was found many times. The genes are TRBV4-2 and TRBJ2-1, with D unresolved. V dropped 0 bases and J dropped 12 bases, with 9 bases sitting between them. The CDR3 runs 12 residues. From germline, CDR1 is LGHNA and CDR2 YNFKEQ. CDR3 in DNA: TGTGCCAGCAGCCAAGAAGGGTGGGGGCAGTTCTTC. Protein sequence: CASSQEGWGQFF.

The V call is TRBV28, the J call TRBJ2-5; D gene uncertain. CDR1 is MDHEN and CDR2 is SYDVKM in the germline V gene. V shed 6 bases and J shed 1 base, with 12 bases lying between them. The length of the CDR3 is 14 residues. Here the CDR3 reads CASSLPRPQETQYF. The DNA of the CDR3 is TGTGCCAGCAGCCTCCCTAGACCCCAAGAGACCCAGTACTTC.

The chain links TRBV7-3 to TRBJ1-1; D remains ambiguous. Trimming took off 2 bases at V and 1 base at J, with 20 bases between the two ends. The CDR3 runs to 18 residues. Germline CDR1 reads SGHTA; CDR2 reads FQGTGA. CDR3: CASSLFSLVGGGNTEAFF. The CDR3 nucleotides read TGTGCCAGCAGCTTATTTTCCCTTGTCGGCGGAGGGAACACTGAAGCTTTCTTT. Full variable domain (missing parts from reference TRBV7-3 and TRBJ1-1): GAGVSQTPSNKVTEKGKYVELRCDPISGHTALYWYRQSLGQGPEFLIYFQGTGAADDSGLPNDRFFAVRPEGSVSTLKIQRTERGDSAVYLCASSLFSLVGGGNTEAFFGQGTRLTVV.

The CDR3 here is CASSSRGETNYGYTF. As DNA, the CDR3 is TGTGCCAGCTCCTCACGAGGGGAGACTAACTATGGCTACACCTTC. The V and J genes are TRBV18 and TRBJ1-2; possible D gene TRBD1, 5 bases. V lost 6 bases and J 0 bases, leaving 14 bases between the germline ends. In germline, CDR1 is KGHSH, CDR2 LQKENI. This CDR3 contains 15 residues.

The V and J genes are TRBV27 and TRBJ2-1; D unresolved. V was clipped by 5 bases and J by 1 base, with 6 bases between them. The CDR3 consists of 13 residues. Germline V gene data show CDR1 as MNHEY and CDR2 as SMNVEV (reference sequence). CDR3 amino acids: CASSDISYNEQFF. CDR3 nucleotide sequence: TGTGCCAGCAGTGACATTTCCTACAATGAGCAGTTCTTC.

There are a few counts of this clonotype. The chain couples TRBV6-6 to TRBJ1-5; no firm D call. Trimming removed 2 bases from V and 5 bases from J, with 10 bases in between. The CDR3 runs to 14 residues. CDR1 is MNHNY and CDR2 is SVGAGI in the germline V gene (reference sequence). In DNA, the CDR3 is TGTGCCAGCAGTTACCTCCAGAGGGATCAGCCCCAGCATTTT. It is translated as CASSYLQRDQPQHF.

In its sample, this clonotype was seen a few times. The chain carries TRBV29-1 and TRBJ1-2; no reliable D call. Trimming removed 3 bases at V and 6 bases at J, with 14 bases between. The CDR3 has 13 amino acids. Germline CDR1 is SQVTM and CDR2 is ANQGSEA. The CDR3 is CSVDGGGKDGYTF. The CDR3 region has the DNA TGCAGCGTTGATGGAGGTGGAAAGGATGGCTACACCTTC.

This clonotype was counted between two and nine times. J is TRBJ2-7 and V is TRBV7-6; D is perhaps TRBD2 (7 bases). The CDR3 is 15 amino acids. Trimming took off 2 bases at V and 2 bases at J, with 13 bases between the two ends. CDR1 is SGHVS and CDR2 is FNYEAQ in the germline V gene. In nucleotides, the CDR3 is TGTGCCAGCAGCTTAAGGGGGACTAACACCTACGAGCAGTACTTC. Translating it yields CASSLRGTNTYEQYF.

The rearrangement joins TRBV20-1 to TRBJ2-7; D gene uncertain. The CDR3 is 12 amino acids. Germline assignment: CDR1 DFQATT and CDR2 SNEGSKA (reference sequence). Trimming removed 8 bases at V and 4 bases at J, with 15 bases between. This chain's CDR3 is CSPSGEFYEQYF. CDR3 DNA sequence: TGCAGTCCCAGTGGAGAATTTTACGAGCAGTACTTC.

This clonotype was observed a few times. The V gene is TRBV7-9, the J gene TRBJ2-7, with 8 bases lining up with TRBD1. J gave up 3 bases and V 6 bases, and 7 bases lay outside the gene matches. The CDR3 runs to 14 residues. Germline V lookup: CDR1 SEHNR, CDR2 FQNEAQ (reference sequence). The DNA for the CDR3 is TGTGCCAGCAGTCCGACAGGGGCCTTCTACGAGCAGTACTTC. It specifies CASSPTGAFYEQYF. Together with reference TRBV7-9 and TRBJ2-7, the CDR3 gives the full variable domain: DTGVSQNPRHKITKRGQNVTFRCDPISEHNRLYWYRQTLGQGPEFLTYFQNEAQLEKSRLLSDRFSAERPKGSFSTLEIQRTEQGDSAMYLCASSPTGAFYEQYFGPGTRLTVT.

The V and J genes are TRBV12-5 and TRBJ1-2; no definite D call. The CDR3 length is 13 residues. Germline V gives CDR1 LGHNT, CDR2 FRNRAP. The V end was cut by 2 bases, the J end by 6 bases, with 10 bases between. The DNA for the CDR3 is TGTGCTAGTGGTTTGACCAGCGTCAATGGCTACACCTTC. As protein: CASGLTSVNGYTF.

This chain connects TRBV5-1 to TRBJ1-2, with 7 bases fitting TRBD1. CDR1 SGHRS and CDR2 YFSETQ come from the germline V gene. This CDR3 has 14 residues. The V segment lost 3 bases and the J segment 3 bases; nucleotides outside the gene matches: 5. CDR3 sequence reads: CASSWTGGDYGYTF. Here the CDR3 DNA reads TGCGCCAGCAGCTGGACAGGAGGAGACTATGGCTACACCTTC.

This chain links TRBV29-1 with TRBJ2-5; tentatively, D is TRBD1 (7 bases). The CDR3 is 14 amino acids. Germline V gene sequence: CDR1 SQVTM, CDR2 ANQGSEA. V was pared by 6 bases and J by 1 base, with 15 bases between. In nucleotides, the CDR3 is TGCAGCGTCCAGGGGGGCTATGGCCAAGAGACCCAGTACTTC. This sequence encodes CSVQGGYGQETQYF.

The V and J genes are TRBV20-1 and TRBJ1-5; D is undetermined. Trimming took 2 bases from V and 3 from J, leaving 11 bases between them. The CDR3 is 14 amino acids. Germline V gives CDR1 DFQATT, CDR2 SNEGSKA (reference sequence). CDR3 DNA: TGCAGTGCTAGACCCCCGAGGGACAATCAGCCCCAGCATTTT. Translating gives CSARPPRDNQPQHF.

In this sample, this clonotype turned up a few times. The rearrangement joins TRBV20-1 to TRBJ2-1; unclear D gene. The CDR3 has 16 amino acids. V gave up 3 bases and J gave up 4 bases, with 19 bases separating them. The V gene's germline CDR1 is DFQATT and CDR2 SNEGSKA (reference sequence). CDR3 nucleotides: TGCAGTGCTAGGTACCCGACAAAAGGGATATACAATGAGCAGTTCTTC. It yields the protein CSARYPTKGIYNEQFF.

The rearrangement joins TRBV12-3 or TRBV12-4 to TRBJ1-2, with D tentatively TRBD1 (6 bases). The CDR3 contains 13 residues. Trimming removed 8 bases from V and 4 bases from J, with 14 bases in between. CDR3 sequence: CASGQLSRYGYTF. The DNA for the CDR3 is TGTGCCAGCGGACAGCTCTCCCGCTATGGCTACACCTTC.